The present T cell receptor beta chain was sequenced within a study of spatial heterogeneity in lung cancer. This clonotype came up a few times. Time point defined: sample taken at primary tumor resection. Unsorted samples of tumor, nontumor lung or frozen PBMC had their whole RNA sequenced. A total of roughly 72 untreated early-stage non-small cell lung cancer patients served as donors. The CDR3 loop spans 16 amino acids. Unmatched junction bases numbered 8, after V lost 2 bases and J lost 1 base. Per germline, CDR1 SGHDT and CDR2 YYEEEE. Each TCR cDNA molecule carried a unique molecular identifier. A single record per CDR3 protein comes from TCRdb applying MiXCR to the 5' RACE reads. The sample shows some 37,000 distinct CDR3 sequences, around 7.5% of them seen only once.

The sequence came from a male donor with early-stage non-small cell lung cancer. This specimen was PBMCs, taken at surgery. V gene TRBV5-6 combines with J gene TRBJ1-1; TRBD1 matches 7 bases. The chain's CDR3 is CASSFLSTGTNTEAFF. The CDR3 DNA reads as TGTGCCAGCAGCTTTCTCTCGACAGGGACGAACACTGAAGCTTTCTTT.